The entry below gives a single TCR beta chain sequence along with its context. Only in-frame clones appear in the TCRdb table, and some are missing; sequencing was by immunoSEQ multiplex PCR. The sample shows 45,000 to 70,000 clones, roughly 90% of them seen only once. These data are taken from a study of blood T cell repertoires in COVID-19. Study summary: T cells, B-cell-depleted T cells, or PBMCs provided the cDNA or gDNA that served as material.

What was sequenced was peripheral blood. This clonotype originated in a woman aged 60-75 years with active COVID-19.

The chain's CDR3 is CASSLGAGFTGNEQFF. CDR3 in DNA: TGTGCCAGCAGCTTAGGAGCAGGTTTTACGGGAAATGAGCAGTTCTTC. The gene calls are TRBV7-8 and TRBJ2-1, with D perhaps TRBD2 (5 bases). Trimming took 1 base from V and 7 from J, leaving 17 bases between them. The CDR3 is 16 residues long. Germline V gives CDR1 SGHVS, CDR2 FQNEAQ.